This T cell receptor beta chain was sequenced for a study of OX40 agonist ivuxolimab in advanced cancers. Repertoires were generated with immunoSEQ multiplex PCR, while TCRdb's copy carries only in-frame clones and drops some. Of some 130,000 clones in the sample, about 93% are singletons; the top ten hold under 1.3%. The CDR3 covers 16 residues. Germline V gene data show CDR1 as KGHSH and CDR2 as LQKENI. Trimming removed 4 bases at V and 3 bases at J, with 15 bases between. This clone came up once. Any history of autoimmune disease or systemic immunosuppression disqualified patients. The sample here was CD4+ or CD8+ T cells sorted from blood, taken in a trial of the OX40 agonist ivuxolimab. The chain recombines TRBV18 with TRBJ1-4; a weak D match, TRBD1 (6 bases). This TCR derives from an adult with an advanced solid tumor such as melanoma, head and neck, liver or kidney cancer. The CDR3 coding sequence is TGTGCCAGCTCACAGTATTCGGGGGGCCCTAATGAAAAACTGTTTTTT. Translation: CASSQYSGGPNEKLFF.